This T cell receptor (beta chain) was retrieved from a study of shared clonotypes between healthy human individuals. V was pared by 6 bases and J by 4 bases, with 7 bases of the junction left unmatched. CDR3 length equals 15 residues. The germline gives CDR1 MDHEN, CDR2 SYDVKM. Naive CD8 cells lacked CD45RO, underwent positive selection for CCR7 and left out terminally differentiated effector memory CD45RA+ cells. Notes on this clone: Other DNA sequences in this sample translate to the same CDR3.

Profiled with immunoSEQ multiplex PCR; TCRdb holds only in-frame clones, not every one. The sample lists over 2 million clones; approximately 94% were seen once. The chain combines TRBV28 with TRBJ1-4; TRBD1 matches 8 bases. The TCR sequence derives from a man in his late teens or twenties in good health. Source material: naive CD8+ T cells sorted from blood. CDR3 amino acids: CASSLTGGGNEKLFF. CDR3 bases: TGTGCCAGCAGCCTTACAGGGGGAGGTAATGAAAAACTGTTTTTT.